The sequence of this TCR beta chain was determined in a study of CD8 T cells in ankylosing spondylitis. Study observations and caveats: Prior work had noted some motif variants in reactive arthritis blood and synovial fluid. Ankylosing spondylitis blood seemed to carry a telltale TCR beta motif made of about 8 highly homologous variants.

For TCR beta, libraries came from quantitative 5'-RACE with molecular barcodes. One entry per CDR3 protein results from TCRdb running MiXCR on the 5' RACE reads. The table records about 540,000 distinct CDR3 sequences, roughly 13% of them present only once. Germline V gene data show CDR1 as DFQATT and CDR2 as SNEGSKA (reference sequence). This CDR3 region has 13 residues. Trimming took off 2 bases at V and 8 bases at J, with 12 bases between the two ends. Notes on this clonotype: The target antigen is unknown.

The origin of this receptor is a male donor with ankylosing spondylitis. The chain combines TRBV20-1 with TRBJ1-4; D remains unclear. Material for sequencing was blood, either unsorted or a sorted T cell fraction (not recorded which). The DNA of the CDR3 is TGCAGTGCTAGAAGCCCCGGGAAAGAAAAACTGTTTTTT. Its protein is CSARSPGKEKLFF.